The 21 T cell receptor beta chains listed next were all sequenced from one sample in a study of blood T cell repertoires in COVID-19. Method: immunoSEQ multiplex PCR; TCRdb's copy keeps in-frame clones and lacks some. Among 90,000 to 110,000 clones listed, approximately 87% were seen once. The source material was peripheral blood. Receptor source: a woman aged 55-69 years with acute or convalescent COVID-19.

For the CDR3, the DNA is TGTGCCAGTAGTATATCGGGACTTTTTAACTATGGCTACACCTTC. This gives the protein CASSISGLFNYGYTF. The chain has TRBV19 and TRBJ1-2; D possibly corresponds to TRBD1 (5 bases). Germline V gives CDR1 LNHDA, CDR2 SQIVND (reference sequence). The CDR3 loop spans 15 amino acids. V lost 2 bases, J lost 1 base, and 11 bases lay in between.

This sequence joins TRBV14 and TRBJ2-7; maybe TRBD1 (7 bases). With 3 bases removed from V and 5 bases from J, the gap between germline ends came to 17 bases. CDR3 size: 15 residues. CDR1 is SGHDN and CDR2 is FVKESK in the germline V gene. The CDR3 is CASSHPPGGQNEQYF. CDR3 bases: TGTGCCAGCAGCCATCCCCCAGGGGGGCAGAACGAGCAGTACTTC.

The J gene is TRBJ1-4, the V gene TRBV15, with TRBD1 identical over 7 bases. CDR3 length: 16 residues. V lost 4 bases and J lost 8; bases outside the gene matches: 13. The germline CDR1 and CDR2 sequences are LNHNV and YYDKDF (reference sequence). The CDR3 coding sequence is TGTGCCACCAGCAACAGGGGTTCCTTCCACGAGGAAAAACTGTTTTTT. Translating it yields CATSNRGSFHEEKLFF. The variable domain in full, completed from reference TRBV15 and TRBJ1-4, reads DAMVIQNPRYQVTQFGKPVTLSCSQTLNHNVMYWYQQKSSQAPKLLFHYYDKDFNNEADTPDNFQSRRPNTSFCFLDIRSPGLGDTAMYLCATSNRGSFHEEKLFFGSGTQLSVL.

The chain uses TRBV5-5 and TRBJ1-1; TRBD1 aligns across 7 bases. Germline loops: CDR1 SGHKS, CDR2 YYEKEE (reference sequence). There are 17 residues in the CDR3. The junction had 11 bases not matched to a gene; V was cut back by 0 bases and J by 3 bases. The CDR3 coding sequence is TGTGCCAGCAGCTTGGCCCCATCGACAGGGAGGCACACTGAAGCTTTCTTT. It encodes CASSLAPSTGRHTEAFF.

This chain connects TRBV19 to TRBJ2-5; 7 bases agree with TRBD2. The V segment lost 7 bases and the J segment 2 bases; nucleotides outside the gene matches: 13. The CDR3 consists of 16 residues. Germline CDR1 and CDR2: LNHDA and SQIVND (reference sequence). The CDR3 bases are TGTGCCAGTAAAGGCAGAATAGCGGGCCTTCAAGAGACCCAGTACTTC. This sequence encodes CASKGRIAGLQETQYF.

This chain joins TRBV3-1 (or the pseudogene TRBV3-2) and TRBJ1-1, with TRBD1 matching over 9 bases. This CDR3 has 18 residues. Germline V gene sequence: CDR1 LGHDT, CDR2 YNNKEL (reference sequence). V gave up 1 base and J gave up 7 bases; unmatched junction bases: 16. The DNA for the CDR3 is TGTGCCAGCAGCCAAGTCCATCAAAAAACAGGGGGCTGGCTTGAAGCTTTCTTT. This translates into CASSQVHQKTGGWLEAFF.

This chain links TRBV6-5 with TRBJ1-1; TRBD1 is a possible D gene (5 bases). CDR3 size: 16 residues. CDR1 and CDR2 from the germline V gene are MNHEY and SVGAGI. V dropped 0 bases and J dropped 5 bases, with 16 bases sitting between them. The CDR3 region is CASSYSSQTRGTEAFF. For the CDR3, the DNA is TGTGCCAGCAGTTACTCTTCCCAGACAAGGGGAACTGAAGCTTTCTTT.

The chain recombines TRBV2 with TRBJ2-7, with 7 bases that match TRBD1. Looked up from germline, CDR1 is SNHLY and CDR2 is FYNNEI. The ends lost 8 bases at V and 2 bases at J; junction bases unmatched: 3. This CDR3 has 12 residues. The CDR3 loop is CASGTDPYEQYF. The CDR3, as DNA: TGTGCCAGCGGGACAGACCCCTACGAGCAGTACTTC.

J is TRBJ1-1 and V is TRBV6-5; D is undetermined. This CDR3 has 13 amino acids. Per the germline V gene, CDR1 is MNHEY and CDR2 is SVGAGI. V was trimmed by 7 bases and J by 0 bases, leaving 9 bases between them. CDR3: CASIPRMNTEAFF. CDR3 bases: TGTGCCAGCATTCCGAGAATGAACACTGAAGCTTTCTTT.

The chain uses TRBV4-2 and TRBJ1-3; weak D call: TRBD1 (5 bases). Trimming left V 4 bases short and J 0 bases short, with 10 bases between. Germline V gives CDR1 LGHNA, CDR2 YNFKEQ. CDR3 length equals 15 residues. The CDR3: CASSRRRGSGNTIYF. CDR3 sequence (DNA): TGTGCCAGCAGCCGAAGAAGGGGCTCTGGAAACACCATATATTTT.

V usage is TRBV30 and J usage is TRBJ1-4; tentative D call: TRBD1 (5 bases). Germline CDR1 reads GTSNPN; CDR2 reads SVGIG (reference sequence). This CDR3 comprises 14 residues. The V gene lost 5 bases and the J gene lost 4 bases, with 14 bases spanning the gap. The CDR3 protein is CAWAHGGNNEKLFF. CDR3 in DNA: TGTGCCTGGGCCCACGGGGGTAATAATGAAAAACTGTTTTTT.

As DNA, the CDR3 is TGTGCCAGCAGCTTACAGCGGACCACAGATACGCAGTATTTT. Amino acids: CASSLQRTTDTQYF. The gene calls are TRBV7-2 and TRBJ2-3; possibly TRBD2 for D (5 bases). Trimming stripped 2 bases from V and 2 bases from J, with 8 bases between. The CDR3 totals 14 residues. Germline V gene sequence: CDR1 SGHTA, CDR2 FQGNSA.

This chain uses TRBV27 with TRBJ1-2; 10 nucleotides agree with TRBD1. Trimming at V came to 4 bases and at J to 1 base, leaving 12 bases not matched to a gene. Germline-derived CDR1 and CDR2 are MNHEY and SMNVEV (reference sequence). This CDR3 contains 18 residues. The CDR3 loop reads CASSSLLGTGDGNYGYTF. The CDR3 DNA reads as TGTGCCAGCAGTTCCCTTCTCGGGACAGGGGATGGTAACTATGGCTACACCTTC.

This chain connects TRBV18 to TRBJ1-2, with TRBD1 as a possible D gene (6 bases). The CDR3 consists of 14 residues. The germline CDR1 and CDR2 sequences are KGHSH and LQKENI. V was cut by 4 bases and J by 6 bases, with 15 bases left in between. CDR3 sequence: CASSLGGADHGYTF. As DNA, the CDR3 is TGTGCCAGCTCACTTGGGGGGGCGGATCATGGCTACACCTTC. Full variable domain (remainder filled in from reference TRBV18 and TRBJ1-2): NAGVMQNPRHLVRRRGQEARLRCSPMKGHSHVYWYRQLPEEGLKFMVYLQKENIIDESGMPKERFSAEFPKEGPSILRIQQVVRGDSAAYFCASSLGGADHGYTFGSGTRLTVV.

This clone has a handful of counts. The chain recombines TRBV28 with TRBJ1-5; D not resolved. The germline V gene encodes CDR1 MDHEN and CDR2 SYDVKM. With 8 bases removed from V and 3 bases from J, the gap between germline ends came to 8 bases. The CDR3 length is 12 residues. In DNA, the CDR3 is TGTGCCAGCGGCGGGGACAATCAGCCCCAGCATTTT. Translating it yields CASGGDNQPQHF.

The chain links TRBV7-2 to TRBJ1-5; D is uncertain. V lost 3 bases and J lost 2, with 8 bases in between. This CDR3 spans 14 amino acids. Germline CDR1 reads SGHTA; CDR2 reads FQGNSA. Here the CDR3 DNA reads TGTGCCAGCAGCTTCCGGAGGGGCAATCAGCCCCAGCATTTT. Translated: CASSFRRGNQPQHF.

The gene calls are TRBV28 and TRBJ2-7, with D possibly being TRBD2 (6 bases). Per the germline V gene, CDR1 is MDHEN and CDR2 is SYDVKM. This CDR3 spans 15 amino acids. V dropped 2 bases and J dropped 4 bases, with 15 bases sitting between them. CDR3 protein: CASSLAAGRLYEQYF. CDR3 bases: TGTGCCAGCAGTTTAGCGGCAGGGAGGTTGTACGAGCAGTACTTC.

V usage is TRBV11-2 and J usage is TRBJ2-5, with 7 bases lining up with TRBD1. Germline V gene data show CDR1 as SGHAT and CDR2 as FQNNGV. The CDR3 has 14 residues. V lost 5 bases, J lost 5 bases, and 8 bases stayed unmatched. The CDR3 reads CASSPTGRGETQYF. In DNA form, the CDR3 reads TGTGCCAGCAGCCCAACGGGCAGGGGGGAGACCCAGTACTTC.

J is TRBJ2-4 and V is TRBV20-1; possibly TRBD2 for D (6 bases). Germline V gene data show CDR1 as DFQATT and CDR2 as SNEGSKA (reference sequence). The CDR3 covers 11 residues. Trimming removed 6 bases at V and 3 bases at J, with 6 bases between. The CDR3 loop reads CSAGGKNIQYF. CDR3 DNA: TGCAGTGCCGGGGGCAAAAACATTCAGTACTTC.

The chain uses TRBV5-1 and TRBJ1-1; D not resolved. The germline gives CDR1 SGHRS, CDR2 YFSETQ. The CDR3 is made up of 14 amino acids. V was clipped by 0 bases and J by 4 bases, with 10 bases between them. The CDR3 region is CASSLGSSSTEAFF. CDR3 coding DNA: TGCGCCAGCAGCTTGGGATCCAGTTCCACTGAAGCTTTCTTT.

Here the CDR3 reads CASSFSGTGLSPLHF. The CDR3 DNA is TGCGCCAGCAGCTTCTCCGGGACAGGACTTTCACCCCTCCACTTT. V and J are TRBV5-1 and TRBJ1-6, with 8 positions matching TRBD1. V lost 2 bases to trimming and J lost 9 bases; unmatched junction nucleotides: 7. The germline gives CDR1 SGHRS, CDR2 YFSETQ. The CDR3 covers 15 residues.